This T cell receptor beta chain was identified in a study of OX40 agonist ivuxolimab in advanced cancers. Study summary: An agonistic human IgG2 monoclonal antibody against OX40 (CD134) was given. The dose-escalation group included hepatocellular carcinoma, melanoma, renal cell carcinoma and head and neck cancer. Subjects had a mean age of about 57 years, with a range of 23 to 79; around 83% were male.

The CDR3 has 15 residues. Germline assignment: CDR1 MNHEY and CDR2 SVGAGI. Germline trimming cut 5 bases from V and 0 bases from J; bases unmatched to any gene: 6. The assay was immunoSEQ multiplex PCR, and TCRdb's table has in-frame clones only and misses some. This sample has roughly 70,000 clones; about nine tenths occur once, and the top ten carry 2%. Autoimmune disease history or systemic immunosuppression led to patient exclusion. The sequenced sample was CD4+ or CD8+ T cells sorted from blood, obtained in a trial of the OX40 agonist ivuxolimab. The genes are TRBV6-5 and TRBJ1-1, with 7 bases identical to TRBD1. The TCR was taken from an adult with an advanced solid tumor such as melanoma, head and neck, liver or kidney cancer. In DNA form, the CDR3 reads TGTGCCAGCAGTCCCCCGGGACAGTTGAACACTGAAGCTTTCTTT. It specifies CASSPPGQLNTEAFF.